Sequencing of this TCR beta chain was carried out in a study of Ad26.COV2.S vaccination and SARS-CoV-2 variants. Study background: The donor was enrolled in the Ad26.COV2.S arm of the COV1001 trial. Ad26.COV2.S shots went into the muscle once or twice, 56 days apart. General observations from the study: Following vaccination, spike-specific CD8+ and CD4+ T cell responses reportedly exhibited substantial breadth.

CDR1 and CDR2 (germline): PRHDT, FYEKMQ (reference sequence). Trimming cost V 2 bases and J 5 bases, with 12 bases left between them. This CDR3 is 14 amino acids long. TCRdb's table, derived via immunoSEQ multiplex PCR, lists solely in-frame clones and lacks some. The sample lists 300,000 to 350,000 clones, around 89% occurring once. Treatment given: some 20 received Ad26.COV2.S at low or high dose, single or two shots; several received placebo; per-sample allocation not given. Sampling occurred on day 63 after the first vaccine or placebo injection. Within Boston, the person who donated was an adult of 18-55 years. Worth noting for this clone: Its antigen is not known.

Here the sequenced sample was peripheral blood, taken in a trial of Ad26.COV2.S vaccine versus placebo. This TCR was sampled from a person between 18 and 59 years old who received the Ad26.COV2.S COVID-19 vaccine or a placebo. The genes are TRBV13 and TRBJ2-5, with D possibly TRBD1 on 5 matching bases. The CDR3 DNA reads TGTGCCAGCAGCTTATGGGCAGGGTCGGAGACCCAGTACTTC. This translates into CASSLWAGSETQYF. The variable domain in full, completed from reference TRBV13 and TRBJ2-5, reads AAGVIQSPRHLIKEKRETATLKCYPIPRHDTVYWYQQGPGQDPQFLISFYEKMQSDKGSIPDRFSAQQFSDYHSELNMSSLELGDSALYFCASSLWAGSETQYFGPGTRLLVL.